This T cell receptor beta chain stems from a study of siplizumab effects on memory and regulatory T cells. Produced via immunoSEQ multiplex PCR; TCRdb's table is partial and in-frame only. Of fewer than 100,000 clones listed, over 85% are singletons. The CDR3 loop spans 14 amino acids. Germline assignment: CDR1 MNHEY and CDR2 SMNVEV (reference sequence). V was clipped by 4 bases and J by 0 bases, with 9 bases between them. Specimen: non-Treg CD4+ T cells sorted from blood. This chain connects TRBV27 to TRBJ1-1; weak D call: TRBD1 (6 bases). The clonotype was recovered from a human donor in good health. Here the CDR3 reads CASSSRTVNTEAFF. The CDR3, as DNA: TGTGCCAGCAGTTCCCGGACAGTGAACACTGAAGCTTTCTTT.